This is a list of T cell receptor beta chains from one sample in a study of control samples from healthy donors and cancer patients. Assay used: immunoSEQ multiplex PCR; TCRdb lists only in-frame clones, some missing. The table lists about 130,000 clones, about 94% of them singletons. The sequenced sample was PBMCs. These receptors all stem from a man aged 60 to 69 with colorectal cancer. The CDR3 runs from the conserved cysteine through the conserved F or W. The D gene is left open where the match is weak. Where a row states a size, it is once, few, many or the class of an expanded clone; other rows omit it.

j_gene: TRBJ2-7
abundance: NA
v_gene: TRBV7-9
d_gene: TRBD1
CDR3aa: CASSLVTGGGEQYF
CDR3nt: TGTGCCAGCAGCTTAGTCACAGGGGGCGGTGAGCAGTACTTC

j_gene: TRBJ1-2
abundance: NA
v_gene: TRBV5-8
d_gene: TRBD1
CDR3aa: CASSLILTGVYGYTF
CDR3nt: TGTGCCAGCAGCTTAATTTTAACAGGGGTTTATGGCTACACCTTC

j_gene: TRBJ2-7
abundance: NA
v_gene: TRBV7-2
d_gene: TRBD1
CDR3aa: CASSQQGFPNEQYF
CDR3nt: TGTGCCAGCAGCCAACAGGGGTTTCCAAACGAGCAGTACTTC

j_gene: TRBJ2-3
abundance: NA
v_gene: TRBV19
d_gene: TRBD2
CDR3aa: CASEGRGGPDTQYF
CDR3nt: TGTGCCAGTGAGGGTCGGGGGGGCCCAGATACGCAGTATTTT

j_gene: TRBJ2-7
abundance: NA
v_gene: TRBV5-1
d_gene: TRBD1
CDR3aa: CASSADRVLIYEQYF
CDR3nt: TGCGCCAGCAGCGCGGACAGGGTGCTTATCTACGAGCAGTACTTC

j_gene: TRBJ1-1
abundance: NA
v_gene: TRBV6-1
d_gene: NA
CDR3aa: CASSEWAGSNTEAFF
CDR3nt: TGTGCCAGCAGTGAATGGGCAGGTTCGAACACTGAAGCTTTCTTT

j_gene: TRBJ1-5
abundance: NA
v_gene: TRBV6-2/TRBV6-3
d_gene: TRBD1
CDR3aa: CASSRDRGNQPQHF
CDR3nt: TGTGCCAGCAGCCGTGACAGGGGTAATCAGCCCCAGCATTTT

j_gene: TRBJ1-4
abundance: NA
v_gene: TRBV6-5
d_gene: NA
CDR3aa: CASSRSYSDEKLFF
CDR3nt: TGTGCCAGCAGCAGGAGTTATTCAGATGAAAAACTGTTTTTT

j_gene: TRBJ2-2
abundance: many
v_gene: TRBV9
d_gene: TRBD1
CDR3aa: CASSLTGLNTGELFF
CDR3nt: TGTGCCAGCAGTTTGACAGGGTTAAACACCGGGGAGCTGTTTTTT

j_gene: TRBJ2-7
abundance: NA
v_gene: TRBV7-2
d_gene: NA
CDR3aa: CASSSGQRYEQYF
CDR3nt: TGTGCCAGCAGCTCTGGACAGAGGTACGAGCAGTACTTC

j_gene: TRBJ1-5
abundance: NA
v_gene: TRBV6-4
d_gene: NA
CDR3aa: CASSESGRNNQPQHF
CDR3nt: TGTGCCAGCAGTGAAAGTGGCAGGAACAATCAGCCCCAGCATTTT

j_gene: TRBJ1-1
abundance: NA
v_gene: TRBV10-3
d_gene: TRBD1
CDR3aa: CAIRAPDRAGTEAFF
CDR3nt: TGTGCCATCAGGGCACCGGACAGGGCCGGCACTGAAGCTTTCTTT

j_gene: TRBJ1-1
abundance: NA
v_gene: TRBV12-3/TRBV12-4
d_gene: NA
CDR3aa: CASSQGANTEAFF
CDR3nt: TGTGCCAGCAGCCAAGGTGCGAACACTGAAGCTTTCTTT

j_gene: TRBJ1-1
abundance: NA
v_gene: TRBV7-2
d_gene: NA
CDR3aa: CASRLGPGSQAFF
CDR3nt: TGTGCCAGCAGACTTGGACCAGGGTCGCAGGCTTTCTTT

j_gene: TRBJ2-7
abundance: once
v_gene: TRBV5-1
d_gene: TRBD2
CDR3aa: CASSRSGGEAYEQYF
CDR3nt: TGCGCCAGCAGCAGGAGCGGGGGGGAAGCCTACGAGCAGTACTTC

j_gene: TRBJ1-5
abundance: NA
v_gene: TRBV4-1
d_gene: NA
CDR3aa: CASSHDGGMSQPQHF
CDR3nt: TGCGCCAGCAGCCACGACGGGGGTATGTCTCAGCCCCAGCATTTT

j_gene: TRBJ1-2
abundance: once
v_gene: TRBV2
d_gene: NA
CDR3aa: CASTATAVGIRGYTF
CDR3nt: TGTGCCAGCACTGCCACCGCGGTGGGTATCCGGGGCTACACCTTC

j_gene: TRBJ2-5
abundance: NA
v_gene: TRBV6-1
d_gene: NA
CDR3aa: CASSENRPQETQYF
CDR3nt: TGTGCCAGCAGTGAAAACCGCCCTCAAGAGACCCAGTACTTC

j_gene: TRBJ1-1
abundance: NA
v_gene: TRBV29-1
d_gene: NA
CDR3aa: CSVEGRYSMNTEAFF
CDR3nt: TGCAGCGTTGAAGGGAGGTATTCAATGAACACTGAAGCTTTCTTT

j_gene: TRBJ1-2
abundance: NA
v_gene: TRBV7-9
d_gene: NA
CDR3aa: CASSLNLVTYGYTF
CDR3nt: TGTGCCAGCAGCTTAAACTTAGTCACCTATGGCTACACCTTC

j_gene: TRBJ1-5
abundance: NA
v_gene: TRBV19
d_gene: NA
CDR3aa: CASSITGNTQPQHF
CDR3nt: TGTGCCAGTAGTATCACAGGGAACACTCAGCCCCAGCATTTT

j_gene: TRBJ1-4
abundance: NA
v_gene: TRBV7-9
d_gene: NA
CDR3aa: CASSSTEQRPNEKLFF
CDR3nt: TGTGCCAGCAGTTCCACAGAGCAGAGGCCAAATGAAAAACTGTTTTTT

j_gene: TRBJ2-1
abundance: NA
v_gene: TRBV9
d_gene: NA
CDR3aa: CASSGSGNEQFF
CDR3nt: TGTGCCAGCAGCGGAAGCGGCAATGAGCAGTTCTTC

j_gene: TRBJ2-5
abundance: once
v_gene: TRBV9
d_gene: TRBD2
CDR3aa: CASSIGGGDQETQYF
CDR3nt: TGTGCCAGCAGCATCGGCGGGGGGGATCAAGAGACCCAGTACTTC

j_gene: TRBJ2-5
abundance: NA
v_gene: TRBV4-1
d_gene: NA
CDR3aa: CASSQESPSLGETQYF
CDR3nt: TGCGCCAGCAGCCAAGAATCCCCTAGTCTAGGAGAGACCCAGTACTTC

j_gene: TRBJ2-1
abundance: NA
v_gene: TRBV19
d_gene: TRBD1
CDR3aa: CASKMDRGSYEQFF
CDR3nt: TGTGCCAGTAAGATGGACAGGGGGAGTTATGAGCAGTTCTTC

j_gene: TRBJ1-1
abundance: NA
v_gene: TRBV4-2
d_gene: TRBD1
CDR3aa: CASSTGQGLGTEAFF
CDR3nt: TGTGCCAGCAGCACTGGACAGGGGCTGGGCACTGAAGCTTTCTTT

j_gene: TRBJ1-1
abundance: NA
v_gene: TRBV3-1/TRBV3-2
d_gene: TRBD1
CDR3aa: CASSQGGGGGEAFF
CDR3nt: TGTGCCAGCAGCCAAGGTGGAGGGGGCGGTGAAGCTTTCTTT

j_gene: TRBJ2-7
abundance: NA
v_gene: TRBV5-1
d_gene: TRBD1
CDR3aa: CASSFTGGEQYF
CDR3nt: TGCGCCAGCAGCTTTACAGGGGGGGAGCAGTACTTC

j_gene: TRBJ1-1
abundance: NA
v_gene: TRBV20-1
d_gene: NA
CDR3aa: CSASRQPREAFF
CDR3nt: TGCAGTGCTAGTAGACAGCCCAGAGAAGCTTTCTTT

j_gene: TRBJ1-2
abundance: NA
v_gene: TRBV7-9
d_gene: NA
CDR3aa: CASSLDGGTFNYGYTF
CDR3nt: TGTGCCAGCAGCTTAGACGGGGGTACTTTTAACTATGGCTACACCTTC

j_gene: TRBJ2-5
abundance: NA
v_gene: TRBV5-1
d_gene: NA
CDR3aa: CASSLRNGGPQETQYF
CDR3nt: TGCGCCAGCAGCTTGCGGAACGGGGGTCCCCAAGAGACCCAGTACTTC

j_gene: TRBJ1-6
abundance: NA
v_gene: TRBV4-3
d_gene: NA
CDR3aa: CASSQRWNSPLHF
CDR3nt: TGCGCCAGCAGCCAACGATGGAATTCACCCCTCCACTTT

j_gene: TRBJ1-5
abundance: NA
v_gene: TRBV7-2
d_gene: NA
CDR3aa: CASRSGQNSNQPQHF
CDR3nt: TGTGCCAGCAGATCCGGACAGAATAGCAATCAGCCCCAGCATTTT

j_gene: TRBJ1-2
abundance: once
v_gene: TRBV3-1/TRBV3-2
d_gene: NA
CDR3aa: CASSQEGRGHGYTF
CDR3nt: TGTGCCAGCAGCCAAGAGGGCCGAGGGCATGGCTACACCTTC

j_gene: TRBJ2-7
abundance: NA
v_gene: TRBV7-2
d_gene: NA
CDR3aa: CASSLSTYEQYF
CDR3nt: TGTGCCAGCAGCTTATCGACCTACGAGCAGTACTTC

j_gene: TRBJ2-2
abundance: NA
v_gene: TRBV18
d_gene: NA
CDR3aa: CASSPDGQQNTGELFF
CDR3nt: TGTGCCAGCTCACCTGACGGACAGCAAAACACCGGGGAGCTGTTTTTT

j_gene: TRBJ2-2
abundance: NA
v_gene: TRBV9
d_gene: NA
CDR3aa: CASSAAGENRELFF
CDR3nt: TGTGCCAGCAGCGCTGCCGGGGAGAACCGGGAGCTGTTTTTT

j_gene: TRBJ1-1
abundance: NA
v_gene: TRBV18
d_gene: NA
CDR3aa: CASSPPAGTEAFF
CDR3nt: TGTGCCAGCTCACCACCCGCCGGGACAGAAGCTTTCTTT

j_gene: TRBJ1-2
abundance: NA
v_gene: TRBV6-5
d_gene: NA
CDR3aa: CASSPPAGSGGYTF
CDR3nt: TGTGCCAGCAGTCCGCCCGCAGGCTCCGGGGGCTACACCTTC